This T cell receptor beta chain was recorded in a study of blood T cell repertoires in COVID-19. About the study: The origin of the acute and convalescent COVID-19 samples was the United States, Italy and Spain. The cDNA or gDNA used as material had been derived from T cells, B-cell-depleted T cells, or PBMCs.

This CDR3 has 15 amino acids. V was shortened by 6 bases and J by 0 bases, with 12 bases between the two germline ends. Germline V gene sequence: CDR1 MNHEY, CDR2 SMNVEV (reference sequence). Clones were read by immunoSEQ multiplex PCR, and TCRdb kept only the in-frame ones, dropping some. The sample records approximately 310,000 clones, 70% to 90% being singletons. Recruitment covered about two dozen US areas and drew participants whose ages spanned roughly 18 to 100 years. Participants' reported clinical history set cohort assignment. Material: PBMCs or T cells enriched from blood (not recorded which). The V and J genes are TRBV27 and TRBJ1-3; no reliable D call. This receptor was taken from a man aged 25 to 40 who had recovered from COVID-19. CDR3 protein: CASSPLGTSGNTIYF. CDR3 DNA: TGTGCCAGCAGCCCCCTCGGTACCTCTGGAAACACCATATATTTT.